A selection of T cell receptor beta chains follows, all from one sample in a study of cytomegalovirus exposure and HLA in healthy donors. Only in-frame clones appear in the TCRdb table, and some are missing; sequencing was by immunoSEQ multiplex PCR. The profile covers some 180,000 clones, with around three quarters appearing a single time and 1.5% to 2% taken by the ten largest. Sample: PBMCs. All receptors derive from a man aged 25 to 40 in good health and CMV-seronegative. The CDR3 runs from the conserved cysteine through the conserved F or W. Fields, in order: V gene, D gene, J gene, clone size, CDR3 DNA, CDR3 protein. The D gene is left open where the match is weak. Expanded clones get a size class; other rows say once, few or many, or leave the size out.

TRBV27	TRBD2	TRBJ2-7	few	TGTGCCAGCAGGATAGCGGGAGCCTCCTACGAGCAGTACTTC	CASRIAGASYEQYF
TRBV5-1	-	TRBJ2-2	-	TGCGCCAGCAGCTTGCCAGGTCACACCGGGGAGCTGTTTTTT	CASSLPGHTGELFF
TRBV14	TRBD1	TRBJ1-1	-	TGTGCCAGCAGCCAAGTCAGGGGGCTGACCACTGAAGCTTTCTTT	CASSQVRGLTTEAFF
TRBV9	-	TRBJ1-6	-	TGTGCCAGCAGCCCCGGGACACACTCACCCCTCCACTTT	CASSPGTHSPLHF
TRBV28	TRBD1	TRBJ2-2	-	TGTGCCAGCCGGCAGGGGGTAAAGGCCGGGGAGCTGTTTTTT	CASRQGVKAGELFF
TRBV21-1	-	TRBJ2-1	-	TGTGCCAGCAGCAATGCGGGAGGGGGACCCGCCTGGGAGTTCTTC	CASSNAGGGPAWEFF
TRBV7-9	-	TRBJ1-1	-	TGTGCCAGCAGCTTAGGTTGGTTGGGGGCAGCTGAAGCTTTCTTT	CASSLGWLGAAEAFF
TRBV15	-	TRBJ1-6	-	TGTGCCACCAGCAGAGAGGCCCAAGGCGGTTCACCCCTCCACTTT	CATSREAQGGSPLHF
TRBV5-1	TRBD2	TRBJ2-2	-	TGCGCCAGCAGCCTCAGCGGGAGGGCCTTGGGCGGGGAGCTGTTTTTT	CASSLSGRALGGELFF
TRBV11-3	-	TRBJ2-2	-	TGTGCCAGCAGCCCAAAGCCTCCTAGCGTTCCAAACACCGGGGAGCTGTTTTTT	CASSPKPPSVPNTGELFF
TRBV7-6	-	TRBJ2-7	-	TGTGCCAGCAGCTTAACCAGGGGTACCTACGAGCAGTACTTC	CASSLTRGTYEQYF
TRBV25-1	-	TRBJ2-7	-	TGTGCCAGCAGTGACTATAACTACGAGCAGTACTTC	CASSDYNYEQYF
TRBV5-1	-	TRBJ1-6	-	TGCGCCAGCAGCTTGGATGTATCCCGGGATTCACCCCTCCACTTT	CASSLDVSRDSPLHF
TRBV5-1	TRBD1	TRBJ1-1	-	TGCGCCAGCAGCGCCTCTGACAGGGGCTTCTCTGAAGCTTTCTTT	CASSASDRGFSEAFF
TRBV2	-	TRBJ1-3	-	TGTGCCAGCAGGATGACATTTCGGCTCTCTGGAAACACCATATATTTT	CASRMTFRLSGNTIYF
TRBV4-1	TRBD2	TRBJ2-1	-	TGCGCCAGCAGCCAAGATCCCGGACTAGCGGGGGATGAGCAGTTCTTC	CASSQDPGLAGDEQFF
TRBV19	-	TRBJ1-1	-	TGTGCCACCAGGGAGGGGAAAATGAACACTGAAGCTTTCTTT	CATREGKMNTEAFF
TRBV6-5	TRBD1	TRBJ2-5	-	TGTGCCATCGGACAGGGTGGTCCAGAGACCCAGTACTTC	CAIGQGGPETQYF
TRBV15	-	TRBJ2-1	-	TGTGCCACCAGCAGACAGGGGTGGTACAATGAGCAGTTCTTC	CATSRQGWYNEQFF
TRBV13	TRBD2	TRBJ2-2	-	TGTGCCAGCAGCTTAGTCTCTAGCGGGAGTAGAACCGGGGAGCTGTTTTTT	CASSLVSSGSRTGELFF
TRBV5-6	TRBD1	TRBJ1-3	few	TGTGCCAGCAGCTACAGGGGGCTAGTTGGAAACACCATATATTTT	CASSYRGLVGNTIYF
TRBV2	TRBD1	TRBJ1-4	few	TGTGCCAGCAGCGTTGACAGGGCAACTAATGAAAAACTGTTTTTT	CASSVDRATNEKLFF
TRBV19	-	TRBJ1-2	-	TGTGCCACGAGCGGCGGGATCCCTAACTATGGCTACACCTTC	CATSGGIPNYGYTF
TRBV27	TRBD2	TRBJ2-1	-	TGTGCCAGCAGTTTATCGCCCTCCCGACTAGCGGGGGTTTACAATGAGCAGTTCTTC	CASSLSPSRLAGVYNEQFF
TRBV27	-	TRBJ2-2	-	TGTGCCAGCAGCCTCGGGGGCGGGGAGCTGTTTTTT	CASSLGGGELFF
TRBV19	TRBD2	TRBJ2-1	-	TGTGCCAGTAAGGGGACTAGCGGGACCCCATACAATGAGCAGTTCTTC	CASKGTSGTPYNEQFF
TRBV6-1	TRBD2	TRBJ2-7	-	TGTGCCAGCAGTGAAACCGGGACTAGCGGGAGTTTTAGCTACGAGCAGTACTTC	CASSETGTSGSFSYEQYF